This record looks at one T cell receptor (beta chain) sequence and its context. Which antigen it targets is not known. No quality values exist for individual bases; no much larger clone is one base distant. Sorted unstimulated T cells and proliferating T cells recovered from mixed lymphocyte reactions underwent TCRbeta CDR3 sequencing. Fresh whole blood from around 11 HLA-typed healthy donors was used to isolate PBMCs. To map where alloreactive clones came from, CD4+ regulatory T cells in the unstimulated state were FACS-sorted. Receptor libraries were prepared by the immunoSEQ multiplex PCR assay. Each sample had some 9.7 x 10^4 TCR templates assayed by the deep sequencing platform. Genomic DNA extracted from sorted T cells was the material used for TCRbeta CDR3 sequencing. On the authors' methods: The R programming language was used for the clonal analysis of the TCRbeta CDR3 data. Alloreactive CD4+ and CD8+ clones were defined by comparing unstimulated samples with post-reaction CFSE-low samples. By matching sequences to the repertoires of sorted unstimulated Treg and non-Treg cells, each alloreactive CD4+ clone was assigned a regulatory or non-regulatory origin. Entries here come from immuneACCESS through TCRdb and include only in-frame sequences with V and J called. Some clones fail to appear in such tables; in the studies checked, an unresolved V gene covers under half of the shortfall, and the cause of the remainder is unknown. D and trimming were read from the DNA, whereas the V and J calls and clone size are those reported in that table. This sample holds 80,000 to 130,000 clones; about 93% were observed only once. In total, the top ten clones hold under 0.7% of the sample.

The sample is drawn from a study of siplizumab effects on memory and regulatory T cells (dated by TCRdb to between 2019 and 2020). About the study as a whole: The effect of the anti-CD2 antibody siplizumab on alloreactive T-cell subsets was examined in allogeneic mixed lymphocyte reactions constructed from human PBMCs.

Study-wide conclusions, independent of this receptor: Among mappable alloreactive CD4+ clones, the Treg-derived fraction averaged approximately 63% with siplizumab versus roughly 29% in control reactions. A naive or memory phenotype could not be assigned to roughly 80-96% of proliferating CD4+ or CD8+ clones. Because sequences below about 10^-5 frequency were poorly captured, only a minor fraction of alloreactive clones could be mapped to unstimulated subsets. Unstimulated naive T cells appeared to be more diverse than memory T cells, and naive cells seemed to make a substantial contribution to the alloresponse. The suppressive function of proliferating Tregs from siplizumab cultures was not functionally confirmed. The cumulative frequency of alloreactive sequences that could be traced back to unstimulated CD4+ memory T cells was significantly reduced by siplizumab.

The sequenced sample was Tregs sorted from blood. The sequence was collected from a human donor in good health.

CDR3 sequence: CAGKGGGGAYEQYF. At the DNA level, the sequence is TGTGCCGGAAAAGGTGGGGGGGGCGCCTACGAGCAGTACTTC. The V and J genes are TRBV2 and TRBJ2-7; possibly the D gene is TRBD2, per 7 matching bases. The CDR3, cysteine through phenylalanine, is 14 amino acids long. The DNA shown is the 42-base CDR3, in frame from base 1. From the germline V gene, CDR1 is SNHLY and CDR2 is FYNNEI. V loses 11 bases, J loses 2 bases, and the germline ends lie 19 bases apart. When the CDR3 is completed using the reference TRBV2 and TRBJ2-7 genes on either side, the full variable domain is EPEVTQTPSHQVTQMGQEVILRCVPISNHLYFYWYRQILGQKVEFLVSFYNNEISEKSEIFDDQFSVERPDGSNFTLKIRSTKLEDSAMYFCAGKGGGGAYEQYFGPGTRLTVT.